The 7 T cell receptor beta chains given below trace back to one sample, sequenced in a study of chemoradiotherapy in HPV16-positive cancers. Sequencing was performed with immunoSEQ multiplex PCR; in TCRdb, only in-frame clones are kept and a portion is missing. The sample holds approximately 34,000 clones, about 89% seen once. This specimen consisted of blood, obtained from a patient who underwent chemoradiotherapy. All receptors derive from a human donor with HPV-associated anogenital cancer.

The chain combines TRBV5-6 with TRBJ1-6, with no clear D. V gave up 0 bases and J gave up 5 bases, with 3 bases separating them. The germline gives CDR1 SGHDT, CDR2 YYEEEE. The CDR3 sequence is 13 residues long. The CDR3 is CASSLANNSPLHF. The CDR3 nucleotides read TGTGCCAGCAGCTTGGCCAATAATTCACCCCTCCACTTT.

CDR3 in DNA: TGTGCCAGCAGTGGAGGGGCAGGGACCGCCATGAACACTGAAGCTTTCTTT. This encodes CASSGGAGTAMNTEAFF. The rearrangement links TRBV2 to TRBJ1-1, with D perhaps matching TRBD1 (5 bases). Trimming took off 4 bases at V and 0 bases at J, with 18 bases between the two ends. The CDR3 length is 17 residues. Germline CDR1 and CDR2: SNHLY and FYNNEI.

This chain uses TRBV6-5 with TRBJ1-4; TRBD1 agrees at 8 bases. The CDR3 covers 13 residues. The germline CDR1 and CDR2 sequences are MNHEY and SVGAGI. The junction had 5 bases not matched to a gene; V was cut back by 7 bases and J by 7 bases. The CDR3 DNA is TGTGCCAGCAAAGGGACAGGACCTGAAAAACTGTTTTTT. It is translated as CASKGTGPEKLFF.

The rearrangement uses TRBV7-4 and TRBJ1-2, with TRBD1 as a possible D gene (6 bases). This CDR3 contains 15 residues. The germline V and J ends were trimmed by 1 base and 5 bases, with 14 bases remaining between them. CDR1 is SGHVT and CDR2 is SQSDAQ in the germline V gene. In DNA, the CDR3 is TGTGCCAGCAGCTTAGGACAGGCGCTTTTATATGGCTACACCTTC. As protein: CASSLGQALLYGYTF.

The V gene is TRBV27, the J gene TRBJ2-7; 10 bases line up with TRBD1. The CDR3 totals 13 residues. Germline-derived CDR1 and CDR2 are MNHEY and SMNVEV (reference sequence). V lost 8 bases and J lost 6; bases outside the gene matches: 7. The CDR3: CASRRQGAGEQYF. CDR3 nucleotides: TGTGCCAGCCGAAGACAGGGGGCAGGCGAGCAGTACTTC.

The chain couples TRBV5-1 to TRBJ2-7; 9 bases are a match to TRBD1. The ends lost 3 bases at V and 1 base at J; junction bases unmatched: 2. This CDR3 region has 14 residues. Germline V gene lookup returns CDR1 SGHRS and CDR2 YFSETQ. As DNA, the CDR3 is TGCGCCAGCAGCTCGACAGGGGGTTCCTACGAGCAGTACTTC. The encoded protein is CASSSTGGSYEQYF.

The chain couples TRBV19 to TRBJ1-1, with a weak D call TRBD1 (5 bases). Germline V gene lookup returns CDR1 LNHDA and CDR2 SQIVND (reference sequence). The V end lost 5 bases, the J end lost 5 bases, and 12 bases lay between the germline ends. There are 13 residues in the CDR3. CDR3: CASSGQTVTEAFF. The CDR3 DNA reads TGTGCCAGTAGTGGCCAGACAGTAACTGAAGCTTTCTTT. The complete variable domain, with remaining parts taken from reference TRBV19 and TRBJ1-1, reads DGGITQSPKYLFRKEGQNVTLSCEQNLNHDAMYWYRQDPGQGLRLIYYSQIVNDFQKGDIAEGYSVSREKKESFPLTVTSAQKNPTAFYLCASSGQTVTEAFFGQGTRLTVV.